Following are 28 T cell receptor beta chains from one sample sequenced in a study of cytomegalovirus exposure and HLA in healthy donors. PCR primers comprised 60 Vbeta and 13 Jbeta primers. Method: immunoSEQ multiplex PCR; TCRdb's copy keeps in-frame clones and lacks some. The table lists about 120,000 clones, about 75% of them singletons. The sequenced material came from PBMCs. The receptors originated from a man aged 60-69 years in good health and CMV-seropositive.

The V call is TRBV25-1, the J call TRBJ2-7; 9 bases are shared with TRBD1. There are 13 residues in the CDR3. CDR1 and CDR2 from the germline V gene are MGHDK and SYGVNS. Losses at the gene ends were 6 bases for V and 4 bases for J; bases not matched to a gene: 4. The CDR3 spells CASSGDREYEQYF. The CDR3 DNA is TGTGCCAGCAGCGGGGACAGGGAGTACGAGCAGTACTTC.

The genes are TRBV30 and TRBJ1-6; TRBD1 matches at 7 bases. The V segment lost 5 bases and the J segment 8 bases; nucleotides outside the gene matches: 6. Germline V gives CDR1 GTSNPN, CDR2 SVGIG (reference sequence). The CDR3 contains 13 residues. In DNA form, the CDR3 reads TGTGCCTGGGGTACAGGGGCCGATTCACCCCTCCACTTT. Translation gives CAWGTGADSPLHF.

V gene TRBV5-1 combines with J gene TRBJ2-1; a possible D gene is TRBD2 (6 bases). From germline, CDR1 is SGHRS and CDR2 YFSETQ. The CDR3 is made up of 17 amino acids. V was clipped by 3 bases and J by 0 bases, with 16 bases between them. The CDR3: CASSSGVLRSSYNEQFF. The CDR3 DNA reads as TGCGCCAGCAGCTCGGGGGTCCTTAGGAGCTCCTACAATGAGCAGTTCTTC.

This clone was seen once. This sequence joins TRBV5-4 and TRBJ2-5, with 9 bases aligning to TRBD2. Germline V gene sequence: CDR1 SGHNT, CDR2 YYREEE (reference sequence). This CDR3 is built from 16 residues. J lost 3 bases, V lost 1 base, and 7 bases had no gene match. CDR3 residues: CASSLYSGTSKETQYF. DNA of the CDR3: TGTGCCAGCAGCTTGTATTCCGGGACTAGCAAAGAGACCCAGTACTTC.

The rearrangement links TRBV9 to TRBJ2-7; D may be TRBD2 (6 bases). Between the trimmed V and J ends, which lost 3 bases and 0 bases, there was a span of 13 bases. The V gene's germline CDR1 is SGDLS and CDR2 YYNGEE. The length of the CDR3 is 15 residues. The CDR3 sequence: CASSAGDGPSYEQYF. CDR3 nucleotide sequence: TGTGCCAGCAGCGCGGGGGACGGGCCCTCCTACGAGCAGTACTTC.

A single count supports this clone. The junction departs from germline at one end; a sequencing error may be responsible. Other DNA sequences of this sample code for an identical CDR3. The rearrangement uses TRBV9 and TRBJ1-4; 8 positions agree with TRBD1. The CDR3 consists of 14 residues. CDR1 and CDR2 (germline): SGDLS, YYNGEE. CDR3 nucleotide sequence: TGTGCCAGCAACGTACAGGGGGGTAATGAAAAATTGTTTTTT. Translated, it gives CASNVQGGNEKLFF.

The genes are TRBV5-1 and TRBJ1-1, with 8 bases aligning to TRBD1. Germline lookup yields CDR1 SGHRS and CDR2 YFSETQ. The CDR3 totals 16 residues. Germline trimming cut 3 bases from V and 3 bases from J; bases unmatched to any gene: 10. This CDR3 is CASSWISRGLDTEAFF. The CDR3 DNA sequence: TGCGCCAGCAGCTGGATATCCAGGGGGCTTGACACTGAAGCTTTCTTT.

The V gene is TRBV27, the J gene TRBJ1-5; D gene unclear. The CDR3 totals 12 residues. Germline V gene lookup returns CDR1 MNHEY and CDR2 SMNVEV (reference sequence). V gave up 9 bases and J gave up 2 bases, with 8 bases separating them. CDR3 nucleotide sequence: TGTGCCAGTCGAGAGGGCAATCAGCCCCAGCATTTT. It translates to CASREGNQPQHF.

This clone has only a few counts. This chain connects TRBV7-9 to TRBJ2-5, with 11 bases identical to TRBD2. V lost 7 bases to trimming and J lost 4 bases; unmatched junction nucleotides: 8. Germline V CDR1 and CDR2: SEHNR, FQNEAQ (reference sequence). CDR3 length equals 15 residues. DNA for the CDR3: TGTGCCAGCACCGTCCCAACTAGCGGGGGAGAGACCCAGTACTTC. This sequence encodes CASTVPTSGGETQYF.

This clone was detected only a few times. The chain is built from TRBV28 and TRBJ2-1; D is perhaps TRBD1 (5 bases). V gave up 6 bases and J gave up 7 bases, with 25 bases separating them. CDR3 length: 17 residues. CDR1 is MDHEN and CDR2 is SYDVKM in the germline V gene. CDR3 in amino acids: CASRPAGSPKKGNEQFF. Written as DNA, the CDR3 is TGTGCCAGCAGGCCCGCAGGGTCCCCAAAGAAGGGTAATGAGCAGTTCTTC.

This chain links TRBV5-1 with TRBJ2-5, with TRBD2 identical over 15 bases. Germline V lookup: CDR1 SGHRS, CDR2 YFSETQ. The CDR3 has 15 residues. V trimming: 4 bases; J trimming: 7 bases; junction bases outside the gene matches: 5. The CDR3: CASSLGLAGGVTQYF. The CDR3 nucleotides are TGCGCCAGCAGCCTGGGACTAGCGGGGGGCGTGACCCAGTACTTC.

This clone was detected a few times. The V call is TRBV5-5, the J call TRBJ1-4; 9 positions match TRBD1. Germline V gene data show CDR1 as SGHKS and CDR2 as YYEKEE (reference sequence). J lost 5 bases, V lost 2 bases, and 1 base had no gene match. CDR3 size: 14 residues. CDR3 residues: CASSLGTGNEKLFF. CDR3 in DNA: TGTGCCAGCAGCTTAGGGACAGGGAATGAAAAACTGTTTTTT.

This chain connects TRBV25-1 to TRBJ2-1, with D possibly TRBD1 on 5 matching bases. CDR3 length: 13 amino acids. Germline V gene sequence: CDR1 MGHDK, CDR2 SYGVNS. V was cut by 7 bases and J by 4 bases, with 11 bases left in between. The CDR3 spells CASTPTEYNEQFF. The CDR3 nucleotides are TGTGCCAGCACCCCGACAGAATACAATGAGCAGTTCTTC.

V and J are TRBV28 and TRBJ1-5; D uncertain. The ends were cut back, 2 bases at V and 2 bases at J, with 10 bases in the middle. Germline V gene data show CDR1 as MDHEN and CDR2 as SYDVKM. The CDR3 is 15 amino acids. CDR3 nucleotides: TGTGCCAGCAGTTTAAGAGGGATGGGCAATCAGCCCCAGCATTTT. This gives the protein CASSLRGMGNQPQHF.

This chain joins TRBV5-5 and TRBJ2-4; D gene unclear. The V end lost 2 bases, the J end lost 0 bases, and 15 bases lay between the germline ends. This CDR3 comprises 17 residues. From germline, CDR1 is SGHKS and CDR2 YYEKEE (reference sequence). Here the CDR3 DNA reads TGTGCCAGCAGCTTAAAGATTACAAATCTAGCCAAAAACATTCAGTACTTC. It specifies CASSLKITNLAKNIQYF.

V and J are TRBV20-1 and TRBJ2-1; a weak D match, TRBD1 (5 bases). Between the trimmed V and J ends, which lost 4 bases and 12 bases, there was a span of 13 bases. The germline gives CDR1 DFQATT, CDR2 SNEGSKA (reference sequence). The CDR3 runs to 11 residues. In DNA form, the CDR3 reads TGCAGTGCTACCCCAGGGCTTTTGCAGTTCTTC. As protein: CSATPGLLQFF.

The J gene is TRBJ2-5, the V gene TRBV5-4, with 7 positions matching TRBD1. The J call is uncertain, as TRBJ2-7 better fits the DNA end. The CDR3 runs 13 residues. The germline gives CDR1 SGHNT, CDR2 YYREEE (reference sequence). The CDR3 DNA reads TGTGCCAGCAGCTTGGACAGGGGTTTCGAGCAGTACTTC. This codes for CASSLDRGFEQYF.

V gene TRBV7-9 combines with J gene TRBJ2-2, with 9 bases lining up with TRBD1. The J segment lost 4 bases and the V segment lost 7 bases, leaving 7 bases of the junction unmatched. Per germline, CDR1 SEHNR and CDR2 FQNEAQ (reference sequence). The CDR3 runs to 15 residues. For the CDR3, the DNA is TGTGCCAGCACTCCGACAGGGGGGAGCACCGGGGAGCTGTTTTTT. Protein: CASTPTGGSTGELFF.

The chain combines TRBV25-1 with TRBJ2-2; D is possibly TRBD1 (6 bases). Germline V gene data show CDR1 as MGHDK and CDR2 as SYGVNS. The CDR3 spans 15 residues. The ends were cut back, 4 bases at V and 1 base at J, with 10 bases in the middle. CDR3 nucleotides: TGTGCCAGCAGTGTACTGGGACAGAACACCGGGGAGCTGTTTTTT. This sequence encodes CASSVLGQNTGELFF.

This sequence joins TRBV21-1 and TRBJ1-1. TRBV21-1 is described as a pseudogene. This CDR3 is built from 19 residues. Here the CDR3 DNA reads TGTGCCAGCAGCAAAAAGGTAGTGGAGGGGGAGGGACCCCCCACTGAAGCTTTCTTT. Protein sequence: CASSKKVVEGEGPPTEAFF.

The rearrangement joins TRBV6-5 to TRBJ1-3, with D hard to call. This CDR3 spans 16 amino acids. Between the trimmed V and J ends, which lost 2 bases and 0 bases, there was a span of 11 bases. Germline CDR1 reads MNHEY; CDR2 reads SVGAGI. The CDR3 sequence: CASSYNRFISGNTIYF. The CDR3, as DNA: TGTGCCAGCAGTTACAATCGGTTCATCTCTGGAAACACCATATATTTT.

The rearrangement links TRBV28 to TRBJ1-1; maybe TRBD1 (6 bases). From germline, CDR1 is MDHEN and CDR2 SYDVKM. This CDR3 is built from 14 residues. V was clipped by 4 bases and J by 3 bases, with 12 bases between them. CDR3 sequence: CASSYGDRHTEAFF. CDR3 DNA sequence: TGTGCCAGCAGTTATGGAGACAGGCACACTGAAGCTTTCTTT.

The chain is built from TRBV11-1 and TRBJ2-1; D is possibly TRBD1 (6 bases). V lost 5 bases and J lost 7, with 21 bases in between. The CDR3 is 16 amino acids. The germline CDR1 and CDR2 sequences are SGHAT and FQDESV (reference sequence). CDR3 loop: CASSHGWDTPRNEQFF. CDR3 sequence (DNA): TGTGCCAGCAGCCACGGCTGGGACACTCCAAGGAATGAGCAGTTCTTC.

This clone occurred a few times. The junction does not match germline at one end; this may be a read error. This chain links TRBV14 with TRBJ1-2; 10 bases fit TRBD1. CDR1 and CDR2 (germline): SGHDN, FVKESK. The CDR3 is made up of 12 amino acids. The CDR3 DNA sequence: TGTGCCAGCAGCCTTCGGGGACAGGGGTCGACGTTC. The encoded protein is CASSLRGQGSTF.

The rearrangement joins TRBV11-3 to TRBJ2-2; tentatively, D is TRBD2 (6 bases). Germline assignment: CDR1 SGHNT and CDR2 YENEEA. CDR3 length: 15 amino acids. Trimming removed 1 base at V and 6 bases at J, with 12 bases between. CDR3 coding DNA: TGTGCCAGCAGCTTAGGTGGGGGGATCGCCGGGGAGCTGTTTTTT. It translates to CASSLGGGIAGELFF.

This sequence joins TRBV2 and TRBJ2-2, with TRBD2 as a possible D gene (5 bases). Germline CDR1 reads SNHLY; CDR2 reads FYNNEI. V shed 6 bases and J shed 4 bases, with 24 bases lying between them. The length of the CDR3 is 18 residues. The CDR3 DNA is TGTGCCAGCAGCCCATCCCTGGGAAGGGCCGGAGGCACCGGGGAGCTGTTTTTT. This encodes CASSPSLGRAGGTGELFF.

This clone was counted a single time. This rearrangement joins TRBV20-1 to TRBJ1-1; 7 nucleotides line up with TRBD1. This CDR3 is built from 11 residues. From germline, CDR1 is DFQATT and CDR2 SNEGSKA (reference sequence). The CDR3, as DNA: TGCAGAAAGGACAGGATCGCTGAAGCTTTCTTT. Translating gives CRKDRIAEAFF.

The gene calls are TRBV7-2 and TRBJ1-5, with 7 bases aligning to TRBD1. Germline V gene sequence: CDR1 SGHTA, CDR2 FQGNSA. V shed 5 bases, J shed 6 bases, and the junction held 10 bases outside the gene matches. The CDR3 covers 15 residues. The DNA for the CDR3 is TGTGCCAGCAGCCAAGACGGCGCAGGGGGTCAGCCCCAGCATTTT. Translated, it gives CASSQDGAGGQPQHF.